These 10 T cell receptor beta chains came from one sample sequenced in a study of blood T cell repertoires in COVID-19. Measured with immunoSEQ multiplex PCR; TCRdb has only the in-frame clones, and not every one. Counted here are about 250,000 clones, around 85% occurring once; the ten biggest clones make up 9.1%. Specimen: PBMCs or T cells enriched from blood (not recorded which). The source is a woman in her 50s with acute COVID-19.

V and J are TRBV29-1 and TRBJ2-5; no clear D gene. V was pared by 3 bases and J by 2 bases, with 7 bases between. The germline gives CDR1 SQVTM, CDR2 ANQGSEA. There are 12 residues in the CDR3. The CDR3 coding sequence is TGCAGCGTTGACAGATTTCAAGAGACCCAGTACTTC. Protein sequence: CSVDRFQETQYF.

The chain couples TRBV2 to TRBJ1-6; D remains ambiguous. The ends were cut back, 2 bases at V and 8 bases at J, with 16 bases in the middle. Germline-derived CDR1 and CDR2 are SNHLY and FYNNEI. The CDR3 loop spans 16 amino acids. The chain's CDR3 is CASSELVIREDSPLHF. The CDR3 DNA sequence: TGTGCCAGCAGTGAATTAGTCATTAGGGAGGATTCACCCCTCCACTTT.

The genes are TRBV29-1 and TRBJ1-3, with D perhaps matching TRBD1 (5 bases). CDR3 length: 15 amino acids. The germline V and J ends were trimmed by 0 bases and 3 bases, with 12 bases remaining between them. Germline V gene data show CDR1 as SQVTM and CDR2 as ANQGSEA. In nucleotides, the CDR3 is TGCAGCGTTGAAGATCTTCGGGGGTTTGGAAACACCATATATTTT. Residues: CSVEDLRGFGNTIYF.

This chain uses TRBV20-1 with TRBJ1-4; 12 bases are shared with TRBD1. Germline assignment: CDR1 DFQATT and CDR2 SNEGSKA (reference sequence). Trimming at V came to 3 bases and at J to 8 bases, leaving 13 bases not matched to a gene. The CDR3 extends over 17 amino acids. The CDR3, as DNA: TGCAGTGCTAGTAGGGGGGACAGGGGGCGCGTAAGGGAAAAACTGTTTTTT. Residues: CSASRGDRGRVREKLFF.

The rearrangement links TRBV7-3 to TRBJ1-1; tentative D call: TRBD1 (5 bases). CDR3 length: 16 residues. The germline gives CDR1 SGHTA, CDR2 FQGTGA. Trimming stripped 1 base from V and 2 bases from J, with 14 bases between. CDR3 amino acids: CASSLKGGEENTEAFF. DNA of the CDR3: TGTGCCAGCAGCTTAAAGGGAGGGGAGGAAAACACTGAAGCTTTCTTT.

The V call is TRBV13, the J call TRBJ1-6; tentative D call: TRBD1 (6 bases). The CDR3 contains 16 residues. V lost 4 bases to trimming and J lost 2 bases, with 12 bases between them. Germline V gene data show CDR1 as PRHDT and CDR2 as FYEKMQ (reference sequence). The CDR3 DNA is TGTGCCAGCAGCTCGCGACAGGACCCCTATAATTCACCCCTCCACTTT. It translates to CASSSRQDPYNSPLHF.

The CDR3 is CASSDRVTGNTIYF. As DNA, the CDR3 is TGTGCCAGTAGTGACAGGGTTACTGGAAACACCATATATTTT. The chain joins TRBV19 to TRBJ1-3, with 7 bases that match TRBD1. The V and J ends lost 5 bases and 2 bases, in that order; junction bases with no gene match: 3. Germline V gene sequence: CDR1 LNHDA, CDR2 SQIVND (reference sequence). The CDR3 has 14 residues.

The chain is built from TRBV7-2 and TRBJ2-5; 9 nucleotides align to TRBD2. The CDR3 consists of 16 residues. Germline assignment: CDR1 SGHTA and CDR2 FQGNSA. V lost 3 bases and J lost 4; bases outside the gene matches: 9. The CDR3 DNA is TGTGCCAGCAGCTTGGAGGGCCCGGGACTAGCAGAGACCCAGTACTTC. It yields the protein CASSLEGPGLAETQYF.

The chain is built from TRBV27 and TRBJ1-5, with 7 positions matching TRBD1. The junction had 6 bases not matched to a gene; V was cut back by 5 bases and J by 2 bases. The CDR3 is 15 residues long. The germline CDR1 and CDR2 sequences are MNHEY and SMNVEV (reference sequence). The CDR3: CASSQGGLGNQPQHF. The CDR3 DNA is TGTGCCAGCAGTCAAGGGGGCCTAGGCAATCAGCCCCAGCATTTT.

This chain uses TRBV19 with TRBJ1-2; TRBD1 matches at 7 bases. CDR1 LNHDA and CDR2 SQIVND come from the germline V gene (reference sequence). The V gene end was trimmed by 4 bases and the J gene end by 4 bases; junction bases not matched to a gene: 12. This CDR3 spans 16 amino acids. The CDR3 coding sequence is TGTGCCAGTAGTACGCGGACAGGTCCCCTGGGCTATGGCTACACCTTC. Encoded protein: CASSTRTGPLGYGYTF.